The sequence of this TCR beta chain was determined in a study of blood T cell repertoires in COVID-19. Generated by immunoSEQ multiplex PCR, the TCRdb table keeps only in-frame clones and is missing some. Of approximately 410,000 clones in the sample, around 86% were seen once. Germline V gives CDR1 WSHSY, CDR2 SAAADI. The length of the CDR3 is 15 residues. V trimming: 8 bases; J trimming: 3 bases; junction bases outside the gene matches: 7. This receptor was obtained from a woman aged 25 to 39 with active or convalescent COVID-19. The chain is built from TRBV10-2 and TRBJ2-3; 11 bases are shared with TRBD1. What was sequenced was peripheral blood. CDR3 residues: CASGRDRGVTDTQYF. The CDR3 DNA follows: TGCGCCAGCGGCCGGGACAGGGGGGTAACAGATACGCAGTATTTT.